What follows are 8 T cell receptor beta chains derived from one specimen sequenced in a study of cytomegalovirus exposure and HLA in healthy donors. In the PCR, 60 Vbeta and 13 Jbeta primers were used. Produced via immunoSEQ multiplex PCR; TCRdb's table is partial and in-frame only. The data contain fewer than 250,000 clones, around 79% of them singletons. Sequencing input: PBMCs. These receptors were collected from a male donor in good health and CMV-seropositive.

As regards this clone: A junction boundary mismatches the germline segment, possibly from a read error. This chain uses TRBV7-9 with TRBJ1-1; D not resolved. CDR1 is SEHNR and CDR2 is FQNEAQ in the germline V gene (reference sequence). The CDR3 length is 10 residues. The CDR3 nucleotides are TGCGTTACAGTGAACACTGAAGCTTTCTTT. It specifies CVTVNTEAFF.

The chain carries TRBV6-5 and TRBJ2-5, with 13 bases matching TRBD2. Trimming took 4 bases from V and 11 from J; bases not matched to a gene: 10. Germline values: CDR1 MNHEY, CDR2 SVGAGI. The CDR3 runs to 15 residues. The CDR3 protein is CASSSTSGRAWEQYF. For the CDR3, the DNA is TGTGCCAGCAGTTCCACTAGCGGGAGGGCCTGGGAGCAGTACTTC.

This chain uses TRBV11-2 with TRBJ2-7, with D maybe TRBD2 (5 bases). The CDR3 spans 14 residues. CDR1 and CDR2 from the germline V gene are SGHAT and FQNNGV. Trimming took off 4 bases at V and 0 bases at J, with 10 bases between the two ends. The DNA for the CDR3 is TGTGCCAGCAGCTCGGGAATTCCCTCCTACGAGCAGTACTTC. It is translated as CASSSGIPSYEQYF.

The CDR3 is CASSVEAGVGELFF. CDR3 nucleotide sequence: TGTGCCAGCAGCGTAGAAGCGGGAGTCGGGGAGCTGTTTTTT. V usage is TRBV9 and J usage is TRBJ2-2, with 8 bases fitting TRBD2. The CDR3 has 14 residues. The germline gives CDR1 SGDLS, CDR2 YYNGEE. The V gene end was trimmed by 0 bases and the J gene end by 7 bases; junction bases not matched to a gene: 2.

This clone was seen only once. The genes are TRBV6-5 and TRBJ1-2; D not resolved. Germline values: CDR1 MNHEY, CDR2 SVGAGI. There are 16 residues in the CDR3. With 2 bases removed from V and 2 bases from J, the gap between germline ends came to 15 bases. CDR3 nucleotide sequence: TGTGCCAGCAGTTACGTTGGCCTTCAGGAAAACTATGGCTACACCTTC. Protein product: CASSYVGLQENYGYTF.

The V call is TRBV11-2, the J call TRBJ2-3; the match to TRBD2 covers 9 bases. J was trimmed by 2 bases and V by 0 bases; bases with no gene match: 6. Per the germline V gene, CDR1 is SGHAT and CDR2 is FQNNGV. The CDR3 sequence is 17 residues long. The CDR3 sequence is CASSLDGAGGTTDTQYF. In nucleotides, the CDR3 is TGTGCCAGCAGCTTAGACGGGGCGGGAGGGACCACAGATACGCAGTATTTT.

This chain's CDR3 is CASSQEWRGGEETQYF. The CDR3 DNA sequence: TGTGCCAGCAGCCAAGAATGGCGGGGGGGGGAAGAGACCCAGTACTTC. The J gene is TRBJ2-5, the V gene TRBV4-2; TRBD2 matches at 9 bases. Germline V lookup: CDR1 LGHNA, CDR2 YNFKEQ. The junction had 5 bases not matched to a gene; V was cut back by 0 bases and J by 3 bases. CDR3 length equals 16 residues.

The chain employs TRBV28 and TRBJ1-3; D is uncertain. The V end was cut by 7 bases, the J end by 7 bases, with 20 bases between. The CDR3 has 15 residues. Germline CDR1 MDHEN, CDR2 SYDVKM. The DNA for the CDR3 is TGTGCCAGCACCCGAGACATGATCCGCCTGAACACCATATATTTT. As protein: CASTRDMIRLNTIYF.